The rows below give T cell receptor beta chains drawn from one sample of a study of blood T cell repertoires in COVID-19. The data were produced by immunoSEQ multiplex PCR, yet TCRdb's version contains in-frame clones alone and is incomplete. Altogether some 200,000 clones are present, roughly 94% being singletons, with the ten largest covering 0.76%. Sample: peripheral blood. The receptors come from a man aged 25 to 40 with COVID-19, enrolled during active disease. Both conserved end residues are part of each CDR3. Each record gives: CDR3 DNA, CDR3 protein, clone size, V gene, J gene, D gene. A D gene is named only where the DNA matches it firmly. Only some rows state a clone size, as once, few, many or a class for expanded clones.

CDR3 DNA: TGTGCCAGCAGTGCCCGACAGGGTGTCGCTGAAGCTTTCTTT; CDR3 protein: CASSARQGVAEAFF; clone size: -; V gene: TRBV25-1; J gene: TRBJ1-1; D gene: TRBD1
CDR3 DNA: TGTGCCAGCAGCCAAGAATTGGGGACAGGTAGCACTGAAGCTTTCTTT; CDR3 protein: CASSQELGTGSTEAFF; clone size: -; V gene: TRBV3-1/TRBV3-2; J gene: TRBJ1-1; D gene: TRBD1
CDR3 DNA: TGTGCCAGCAGCCCCCTGCCTGGGGCCTCTGGGGCCAACGTCCTGACTTTC; CDR3 protein: CASSPLPGASGANVLTF; clone size: -; V gene: TRBV7-3; J gene: TRBJ2-6; D gene: -
CDR3 DNA: TGTGCCAGCAGTTACTATCACGGGAACACTGAAGCTTTCTTT; CDR3 protein: CASSYYHGNTEAFF; clone size: -; V gene: TRBV6-5; J gene: TRBJ1-1; D gene: -
CDR3 DNA: TGCGCCAGCAGCCTGGGGGCAGTCTACAATGAGCAGTTCTTC; CDR3 protein: CASSLGAVYNEQFF; clone size: -; V gene: TRBV5-1; J gene: TRBJ2-1; D gene: -
CDR3 DNA: TGTGCCAGCAGGGACACCGGGACAGGAGCCTACGAGCAGTACTTC; CDR3 protein: CASRDTGTGAYEQYF; clone size: once; V gene: TRBV6-5; J gene: TRBJ2-7; D gene: TRBD1
CDR3 DNA: TGTGCCAGCAATAAAAGGGGGTTCTACAATGAGCAGTTCTTC; CDR3 protein: CASNKRGFYNEQFF; clone size: -; V gene: TRBV27; J gene: TRBJ2-1; D gene: -
CDR3 DNA: TGTGCCAGCAGCGCAGGGACAGGGACCTACAATGAGCAGTTCTTC; CDR3 protein: CASSAGTGTYNEQFF; clone size: -; V gene: TRBV6-5; J gene: TRBJ2-1; D gene: TRBD1
CDR3 DNA: TGTGCCAGCAGCGACCCCAGGGGAATGAACACTGAAGCTTTCTTT; CDR3 protein: CASSDPRGMNTEAFF; clone size: -; V gene: TRBV7-2; J gene: TRBJ1-1; D gene: -
CDR3 DNA: TGTGCCAGTAACCCTCCCGGGACAGGGGGCGGCTACACCTTC; CDR3 protein: CASNPPGTGGGYTF; clone size: -; V gene: TRBV19; J gene: TRBJ1-2; D gene: TRBD1
CDR3 DNA: TGTGCCAGCAGTGCGGGACAGGTTCGGGCAGATACGCAGTATTTT; CDR3 protein: CASSAGQVRADTQYF; clone size: once; V gene: TRBV27; J gene: TRBJ2-3; D gene: TRBD1
CDR3 DNA: TGTGCCAGCAGTGAAGCCCAGGACAGACGCTCTGGAAACACCATATATTTT; CDR3 protein: CASSEAQDRRSGNTIYF; clone size: -; V gene: TRBV2; J gene: TRBJ1-3; D gene: -
CDR3 DNA: TGTGCCAGCAGCCAAGGCTGGGCGGGGACCGGGGAGCTGTTTTTT; CDR3 protein: CASSQGWAGTGELFF; clone size: -; V gene: TRBV4-2; J gene: TRBJ2-2; D gene: -
CDR3 DNA: TGCGCCAGCAGCCCGGGACAGATAAACTATGGCTACACCTTC; CDR3 protein: CASSPGQINYGYTF; clone size: -; V gene: TRBV5-1; J gene: TRBJ1-2; D gene: TRBD1
CDR3 DNA: TGTGCCAGCTCACCAGGGGGCACCGGGTACGAGCAGTACTTC; CDR3 protein: CASSPGGTGYEQYF; clone size: -; V gene: TRBV18; J gene: TRBJ2-7; D gene: -
CDR3 DNA: TGTGCCAGTAGTATAGATAGGGGGACAGGGATCACAGATACGCAGTATTTT; CDR3 protein: CASSIDRGTGITDTQYF; clone size: -; V gene: TRBV19; J gene: TRBJ2-3; D gene: TRBD1
CDR3 DNA: TGTGCCAGCGGACCCCTCCGGGGGGCCACTGAAGCTTTCTTT; CDR3 protein: CASGPLRGATEAFF; clone size: -; V gene: TRBV7-9; J gene: TRBJ1-1; D gene: -
CDR3 DNA: TGTGCCAGCAGTGGGGCCGGGACATACACCGGGGAGCTGTTTTTT; CDR3 protein: CASSGAGTYTGELFF; clone size: -; V gene: TRBV25-1; J gene: TRBJ2-2; D gene: -
CDR3 DNA: TGCGCCAGCAGCTTGAGGGGACAGGGGCCAGATACGCAGTATTTT; CDR3 protein: CASSLRGQGPDTQYF; clone size: -; V gene: TRBV5-1; J gene: TRBJ2-3; D gene: TRBD1
CDR3 DNA: TGTGTCAGAAGCTCCTCCCCCGGGACTAGCGCAATCACAGATACGCAGTATTTT; CDR3 protein: CVRSSSPGTSAITDTQYF; clone size: -; V gene: TRBV7-5; J gene: TRBJ2-3; D gene: -
CDR3 DNA: TGTGCCAGCAGTGAATTCGGGGGTGCAGCTTTCTTT; CDR3 protein: CASSEFGGAAFF; clone size: -; V gene: TRBV25-1; J gene: TRBJ1-1; D gene: -
CDR3 DNA: TGTGCCAGCAGCTTAGTCGAGACAGGGGGCTCTGAAGCTTTCTTT; CDR3 protein: CASSLVETGGSEAFF; clone size: -; V gene: TRBV7-9; J gene: TRBJ1-1; D gene: TRBD1
CDR3 DNA: TGTGCCAGCAGTTCCCGCGTAACCCAAGAGACCCAGTACTTC; CDR3 protein: CASSSRVTQETQYF; clone size: -; V gene: TRBV27; J gene: TRBJ2-5; D gene: -
CDR3 DNA: TGTGCCAGCAGTGAAGTAGGGAGGGAGACTGAAGCTTTCTTT; CDR3 protein: CASSEVGRETEAFF; clone size: once; V gene: TRBV6-1; J gene: TRBJ1-1; D gene: -
CDR3 DNA: TGCAGCGTTGGGAACAGGGGAACGACTCAGCCCCAGCATTTT; CDR3 protein: CSVGNRGTTQPQHF; clone size: -; V gene: TRBV29-1; J gene: TRBJ1-5; D gene: TRBD1
CDR3 DNA: TGCGCCAGCAGCTTGGCTAGCGGGCAAGAGACCCAGTACTTC; CDR3 protein: CASSLASGQETQYF; clone size: -; V gene: TRBV5-1; J gene: TRBJ2-5; D gene: TRBD2
CDR3 DNA: TGTGCCAGCAGTTCCCGTCCGGGACTAGCAGATGAGCAGTTCTTC; CDR3 protein: CASSSRPGLADEQFF; clone size: once; V gene: TRBV7-3; J gene: TRBJ2-1; D gene: TRBD2
CDR3 DNA: TGTGCCAGCAGTTTCCTCACCGGCGGGCAACTGTTTTTT; CDR3 protein: CASSFLTGGQLFF; clone size: -; V gene: TRBV12-3/TRBV12-4; J gene: TRBJ1-4; D gene: -
CDR3 DNA: TGTGCCAGCAGCTTCGGACGGGGGGAGACCCAGTACTTC; CDR3 protein: CASSFGRGETQYF; clone size: few; V gene: TRBV7-9; J gene: TRBJ2-5; D gene: -
CDR3 DNA: TGTGCCACGGGGCGGCGGAGGGACACCGGGGAGCTGTTTTTT; CDR3 protein: CATGRRRDTGELFF; clone size: -; V gene: TRBV19; J gene: TRBJ2-2; D gene: -
CDR3 DNA: TGTGCCAGCAGCCTCTCGGGGGGCTCGACAGATACGCAGTATTTT; CDR3 protein: CASSLSGGSTDTQYF; clone size: -; V gene: TRBV5-4; J gene: TRBJ2-3; D gene: -
CDR3 DNA: TGTGCCAGTAGTATAAAGAGTGACACTGAAGCTTTCTTT; CDR3 protein: CASSIKSDTEAFF; clone size: -; V gene: TRBV19; J gene: TRBJ1-1; D gene: -
CDR3 DNA: TGTGCCAGCAGTGAACAAGACAGGGGGGGGAATTATGGCTACACCTTC; CDR3 protein: CASSEQDRGGNYGYTF; clone size: -; V gene: TRBV6-1; J gene: TRBJ1-2; D gene: TRBD1
CDR3 DNA: TGTGCCAGCAGTTTCCCATTTCCAGATACGCAGTATTTT; CDR3 protein: CASSFPFPDTQYF; clone size: -; V gene: TRBV12-3/TRBV12-4; J gene: TRBJ2-3; D gene: -
CDR3 DNA: TGTGCCAGCTCACCACCGGGCAGAACTGAAGCTTTCTTT; CDR3 protein: CASSPPGRTEAFF; clone size: -; V gene: TRBV18; J gene: TRBJ1-1; D gene: -
CDR3 DNA: TGTGCCACCAGTGCCAGGATCGGCGATGAGCAGTTCTTC; CDR3 protein: CATSARIGDEQFF; clone size: once; V gene: TRBV24-1; J gene: TRBJ2-1; D gene: -
CDR3 DNA: TGCAGCGTTGATTCAGAGGCGGACTTCGGCGAGCAGTACTTC; CDR3 protein: CSVDSEADFGEQYF; clone size: -; V gene: TRBV29-1; J gene: TRBJ2-7; D gene: -
CDR3 DNA: TGTGCCAGCTCACCATCCGTCGGGGAAAACACTGAAGCTTTCTTT; CDR3 protein: CASSPSVGENTEAFF; clone size: -; V gene: TRBV18; J gene: TRBJ1-1; D gene: -
CDR3 DNA: TGTGCCAGCAGCGTAGTAGCAGGGACCTACAATGAGCAGTTCTTC; CDR3 protein: CASSVVAGTYNEQFF; clone size: -; V gene: TRBV9; J gene: TRBJ2-1; D gene: -
CDR3 DNA: TGTGCCAGTAGTATGGACAGAGACACTGAAGCTTTCTTT; CDR3 protein: CASSMDRDTEAFF; clone size: once; V gene: TRBV19; J gene: TRBJ1-1; D gene: -
CDR3 DNA: TGTGCCTGGAGTGCAGGGGTTCAGGATCAGCCCCAGCATTTT; CDR3 protein: CAWSAGVQDQPQHF; clone size: -; V gene: TRBV30; J gene: TRBJ1-5; D gene: -
CDR3 DNA: TGTGCCAGTAGCGCCCTTGTCGGTGGTCGCACAGATACGCAGTATTTT; CDR3 protein: CASSALVGGRTDTQYF; clone size: -; V gene: TRBV19; J gene: TRBJ2-3; D gene: -
CDR3 DNA: TGTGCTAGTGGTTTGCAGGGGTCCTCTGGAAACACCATATATTTT; CDR3 protein: CASGLQGSSGNTIYF; clone size: -; V gene: TRBV12-5; J gene: TRBJ1-3; D gene: -
CDR3 DNA: TGCGCCAGCAGTAGCCTAGCGGGGGTCACCGGGGAGCTGTTTTTT; CDR3 protein: CASSSLAGVTGELFF; clone size: -; V gene: TRBV10-2; J gene: TRBJ2-2; D gene: TRBD2
CDR3 DNA: TGTGCCAGCAGCCGCCGGACCGCGGGGAACACCATATATTTT; CDR3 protein: CASSRRTAGNTIYF; clone size: -; V gene: TRBV5-6; J gene: TRBJ1-3; D gene: -
CDR3 DNA: TGTGCCAGTTCCGAGAGGGGGGGTAATTCACCCCTCCACTTT; CDR3 protein: CASSERGGNSPLHF; clone size: -; V gene: TRBV6-4; J gene: TRBJ1-6; D gene: -
CDR3 DNA: TGTGCCAGCCTAACGGTCCTGGAGGAGACCCAGTACTTC; CDR3 protein: CASLTVLEETQYF; clone size: -; V gene: TRBV6-6; J gene: TRBJ2-5; D gene: -
CDR3 DNA: TGCGCCAGCAGCCCTGGAGGAGGGAGCAATCAGCCCCAGCATTTT; CDR3 protein: CASSPGGGSNQPQHF; clone size: -; V gene: TRBV5-1; J gene: TRBJ1-5; D gene: -
CDR3 DNA: TGTGCCAGCAGTGACCAGTACGGAGAGCTGTTTTTT; CDR3 protein: CASSDQYGELFF; clone size: -; V gene: TRBV6-1; J gene: TRBJ1-4; D gene: -
CDR3 DNA: TGTGCCAGCAGCCAGCCTTCGACGGGGAGCGGACCCTACACCTTC; CDR3 protein: CASSQPSTGSGPYTF; clone size: -; V gene: TRBV5-4; J gene: TRBJ1-2; D gene: -
CDR3 DNA: TGCGCCAGCAGCCAAGATAAGGACATGAGCACAGATACGCAGTATTTT; CDR3 protein: CASSQDKDMSTDTQYF; clone size: -; V gene: TRBV4-1; J gene: TRBJ2-3; D gene: -
CDR3 DNA: TGCAGCGTTGAAGATCATCGGACAGGTTCAGGCTACAATGAGCAGTTCTTC; CDR3 protein: CSVEDHRTGSGYNEQFF; clone size: -; V gene: TRBV29-1; J gene: TRBJ2-1; D gene: TRBD1
CDR3 DNA: TGTGCCAGCAGCTTAGCCCTAGCGGGGGGATACAATGAGCAGTTCTTC; CDR3 protein: CASSLALAGGYNEQFF; clone size: -; V gene: TRBV13; J gene: TRBJ2-1; D gene: TRBD2
CDR3 DNA: TGTGCCAGCAATCTGTCAGGCTCGAACACTGAAGCTTTCTTT; CDR3 protein: CASNLSGSNTEAFF; clone size: once; V gene: TRBV6-5; J gene: TRBJ1-1; D gene: -
CDR3 DNA: TGTGCCAGCAGCTTAGAGGGGGCCGCGAACACCGGGGAGCTGTTTTTT; CDR3 protein: CASSLEGAANTGELFF; clone size: -; V gene: TRBV7-6; J gene: TRBJ2-2; D gene: TRBD1